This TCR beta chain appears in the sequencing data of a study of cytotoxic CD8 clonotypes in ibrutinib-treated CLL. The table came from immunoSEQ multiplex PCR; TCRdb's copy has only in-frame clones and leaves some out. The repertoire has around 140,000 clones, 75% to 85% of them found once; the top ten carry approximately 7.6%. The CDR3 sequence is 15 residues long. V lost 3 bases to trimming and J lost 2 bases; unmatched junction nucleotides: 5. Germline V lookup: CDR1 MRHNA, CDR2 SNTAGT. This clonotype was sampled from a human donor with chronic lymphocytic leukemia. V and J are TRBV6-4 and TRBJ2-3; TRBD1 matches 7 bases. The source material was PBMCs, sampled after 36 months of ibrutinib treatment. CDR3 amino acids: CASSEGQGDTDTQYF. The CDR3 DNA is TGTGCCAGCAGTGAGGGGCAGGGGGACACAGATACGCAGTATTTT.